This record concerns one T cell receptor (beta chain) sequence. This specimen belongs to a study of blood T cell repertoires in COVID-19. Germline V gives CDR1 SGHRS, CDR2 YFSETQ. The CDR3 length is 12 residues. Trimming took off 2 bases at V and 10 bases at J, with 12 bases between the two ends. In the original analysis: Estimated nucleated cell counts came from reference gene primer amplification. Profiled with immunoSEQ multiplex PCR; TCRdb holds only in-frame clones, not every one. The D gene and trimming were derived from the DNA, and the V and J assignments and clone size from that table. Of about 94,000 clones in the sample, 75% to 90% were seen once.

The TCR sequence derives from a human donor in a cohort sampled during active COVID-19. Sequencing was performed on peripheral blood. The chain has TRBV5-1 and TRBJ1-2, with D tentatively TRBD1 (5 bases). This CDR3 reads CASSFGQKDYTF. For the CDR3, the DNA is TGCGCCAGCAGCTTCGGACAAAAGGACTACACCTTC.